A selection of T cell receptor beta chains follows, all from one sample in a study of blood T cell repertoires in COVID-19. Some clones are missing from TCRdb's copy, which holds only in-frame ones; the method was immunoSEQ multiplex PCR. The sample has 40,000 to 50,000 clones, under 95% seen once. The sample comprised peripheral blood. Receptors were obtained from a human donor in a cohort sampled during active COVID-19. CDR3s include the opening cysteine and the closing phenylalanine or tryptophan. The D gene is left open where the match is weak. The size of a clone is reported for some rows only, either as once, few or many, or as a class for expanded clones.

NA	NA	TRBV25-1	TRBJ1-6	CASSPGQGPLHF	TGTGCCAGCAGCCCAGGTCAGGGACCCCTCCACTTT
NA	few	TRBV6-5	TRBJ1-1	CASRHRDRGSEAFF	TGTGCCAGCAGACACCGGGATCGGGGTTCTGAAGCTTTCTTT
NA	once	TRBV6-2/TRBV6-3	TRBJ2-6	CASIPDNSGANVLTF	TGTGCCAGCATCCCGGACAACTCTGGGGCCAACGTCCTGACTTTC
NA	NA	TRBV9	TRBJ2-1	CASSVGVVEREQFF	TGTGCCAGCAGCGTAGGAGTCGTGGAGCGGGAGCAGTTCTTC
TRBD2	NA	TRBV9	TRBJ2-2	CASSVAGGRTGELFF	TGTGCCAGCAGCGTAGCGGGAGGGAGGACCGGGGAGCTGTTTTTT
NA	NA	TRBV9	TRBJ1-1	CASSVGAGVGDTEAFF	TGTGCCAGCAGCGTAGGGGCAGGGGTCGGGGACACTGAAGCTTTCTTT
TRBD1	NA	TRBV5-1	TRBJ2-7	CASSTYGQGYEQYF	TGCGCCAGCAGCACGTACGGACAGGGTTACGAGCAGTACTTC
NA	NA	TRBV9	TRBJ2-5	CASSPSHRDKETQYF	TGTGCCAGCAGCCCCTCCCACCGGGACAAAGAGACCCAGTACTTC
TRBD2	NA	TRBV30	TRBJ2-7	CAWSAGLAGDEQYF	TGTGCCTGGAGTGCGGGACTAGCGGGCGACGAGCAGTACTTC
NA	NA	TRBV4-2	TRBJ2-1	CASRDYASYNEQFF	TGTGCCAGCAGAGACTACGCCTCCTACAATGAGCAGTTCTTC
NA	NA	TRBV29-1	TRBJ1-1	CSVEGAANTEAFF	TGCAGCGTGGAGGGAGCCGCGAACACTGAAGCTTTCTTT
NA	few	TRBV5-1	TRBJ1-4	CASMDSFNEKLFF	TGCGCCAGCATGGACAGCTTTAATGAAAAACTGTTTTTT
TRBD2	once	TRBV2	TRBJ2-7	CATRTSGSPYEQYF	TGTGCCACCCGGACTAGCGGGAGCCCCTACGAGCAGTACTTC
TRBD2	NA	TRBV27	TRBJ2-7	CASREGLAGAYEQYF	TGTGCCAGCAGAGAGGGACTAGCGGGGGCCTACGAGCAGTACTTC
NA	few	TRBV10-3	TRBJ2-1	CAISESPSSYNEQFF	TGTGCCATCAGTGAGTCTCCGAGCTCCTACAATGAGCAGTTCTTC
TRBD1	NA	TRBV7-6	TRBJ1-2	CASSQGTVSGYTF	TGTGCCAGCAGCCAAGGGACAGTTTCTGGCTACACCTTC
NA	NA	TRBV28	TRBJ1-5	CASSPPDRYQPQHF	TGTGCCAGCAGTCCACCCGACAGGTATCAGCCCCAGCATTTT
NA	NA	TRBV28	TRBJ1-2	CASRPPGEGHGYTF	TGTGCCAGCAGGCCCCCAGGGGAGGGGCATGGCTACACCTTC
TRBD1	NA	TRBV28	TRBJ2-2	CASSQRQGRTGELFF	TGTGCCAGCAGTCAACGACAGGGGAGGACCGGGGAGCTGTTTTTT
NA	NA	TRBV9	TRBJ2-5	CASSVEIGETQYF	TGTGCCAGCAGCGTAGAAATCGGGGAGACCCAGTACTTC
NA	NA	TRBV5-4	TRBJ2-3	CASSLGGPSTDTQYF	TGTGCCAGCAGCTTGGGGGGGCCCTCGACAGATACGCAGTATTTT
NA	NA	TRBV7-3	TRBJ2-1	CASSSPGGEQFF	TGTGCCAGCAGCTCGCCCGGCGGTGAGCAGTTCTTC
TRBD1	NA	TRBV5-4	TRBJ1-2	CASSLGTGYAGYTF	TGTGCCAGCAGCTTGGGGACAGGGTATGCTGGCTACACCTTC
TRBD1	NA	TRBV7-9	TRBJ1-5	CASSPTGDSNQPQHF	TGTGCCAGCAGCCCGACAGGGGATAGCAATCAGCCCCAGCATTTT
NA	NA	TRBV29-1	TRBJ2-1	CSGGQEQFF	TGCAGCGGAGGACAGGAGCAGTTCTTC
NA	NA	TRBV25-1	TRBJ1-4	CASSESPGNEKLFF	TGTGCCAGCAGTGAATCCCCAGGGAACGAAAAACTGTTTTTT
TRBD2	NA	TRBV2	TRBJ2-4	CATGTSVNIQYF	TGTGCCACCGGGACTAGCGTAAACATTCAGTACTTC
NA	NA	TRBV7-3	TRBJ2-1	CASSLSGRTYNEQFF	TGTGCCAGCAGCTTAAGCGGTAGGACTTACAATGAGCAGTTCTTC
NA	NA	TRBV5-8	TRBJ2-3	CASSYWASGTDTQYF	TGTGCCAGCAGCTACTGGGCTAGCGGCACAGATACGCAGTATTTT
TRBD2	NA	TRBV4-2	TRBJ2-2	CASSQDLAGGSTGELFF	TGTGCCAGCAGCCAAGATCTAGCGGGAGGAAGCACCGGGGAGCTGTTTTTT
TRBD2	NA	TRBV13	TRBJ2-7	CASSLGLPTSGRPIYSYEQYF	TGTGCCAGCAGCTTAGGCCTACCGACTAGCGGGAGGCCAATCTATTCCTACGAGCAGTACTTC
NA	NA	TRBV6-5	TRBJ1-2	CASSYDRTYGYTF	TGTGCCAGCAGTTACGACAGGACCTATGGCTACACCTTC